The sequence of this TCR beta chain was determined in a study of cytomegalovirus exposure and HLA in healthy donors. Background on the study: The same platform used for the approximately 670 first-cohort repertoires was also used for the 100 to 150 validation repertoires, as a later analysis reported.

In germline, CDR1 is SGHDN, CDR2 FVKESK. CDR3 length equals 14 residues. V was shortened by 6 bases and J by 3 bases, with 15 bases between the two germline ends. The donors were part of the validation cohort of 120 subjects. That cohort was separate from the first cohort, which comprised under 750 subjects. The method was immunoSEQ multiplex PCR; TCRdb's version includes in-frame clones alone and lacks a portion of them. Counted here are 200,000 to 250,000 clones, over 80% occurring once; the ten biggest clones make up roughly an eighth. The V call is TRBV14, the J call TRBJ2-7, with a tentative D call TRBD1 (5 bases). The sequence was collected from a woman in her twenties or thirties in good health and CMV-seropositive. Material for sequencing was PBMCs. The CDR3 DNA reads as TGTGCCAGCAGTCTCGACAGCCCGTACTACGAGCAGTACTTC. This codes for CASSLDSPYYEQYF.